This TCR beta chain was sequenced during a study of CD4 and CD8 cells across lung adenocarcinoma regions (dated by TCRdb to the late 2010s). Broadly, across the study: To look at intratumor heterogeneity in the T cell receptor repertoire, the study compared tumor centers against tumor margins.

Libraries were prepared through PCR. The instrument given in TCRdb is HiSeq X Ten. The raw public data were reprocessed by TCRdb itself: fastp quality trimming at Q25, MiXCR clonotype calling, in-frame beta chains only. Each CDR3 protein appears once, grouped with its most common genes and DNA. This sample has 13,000 or so distinct CDR3 sequences in its table, and approximately 44% of those were observed once. Around a sixth of the sample is held by the ten biggest clonotypes. There are a few counts of this clonotype. This clone's antigen is unknown. Base qualities are not provided; no much larger clone lies one nucleotide away. The junction shows trimming of 1 base on V and 0 bases on J, and the gene matches do not reach 2 bases of it. The CDR3 holds 17 amino acids from the cysteine to the phenylalanine. Left in the record is the CDR3 DNA by itself, 51 bases read in frame from the first base. Sequences SGHNT (CDR1) and YENEEA (CDR2) are obtained from the germline V gene.

Patients with localized lung adenocarcinoma, a subtype of non-small cell lung cancer, were used as donors. The centers of localized lung adenocarcinomas were where the samples came from. CD4+ T cells from tumor tissue were profiled separately from CD8+ T cells for TCR repertoire analysis. The sample comprised CD4+ T cells from the center of a lung tumor. The cell subset or site label of this sample denotes: tumor center region. The V gene is TRBV11-3 and the J gene is TRBJ2-3, with TRBD2 matching 12 junction bases. The TCR comes from a male donor with lung adenocarcinoma. The CD4 and CD8 labels of this study may be unreliable. This receptor carries the CDR3 CASSLVGTSGSTDTQYF. In nucleotides, the sequence is TGTGCCAGCAGCTTAGTAGGGACTAGCGGGAGCACAGATACGCAGTATTTT.